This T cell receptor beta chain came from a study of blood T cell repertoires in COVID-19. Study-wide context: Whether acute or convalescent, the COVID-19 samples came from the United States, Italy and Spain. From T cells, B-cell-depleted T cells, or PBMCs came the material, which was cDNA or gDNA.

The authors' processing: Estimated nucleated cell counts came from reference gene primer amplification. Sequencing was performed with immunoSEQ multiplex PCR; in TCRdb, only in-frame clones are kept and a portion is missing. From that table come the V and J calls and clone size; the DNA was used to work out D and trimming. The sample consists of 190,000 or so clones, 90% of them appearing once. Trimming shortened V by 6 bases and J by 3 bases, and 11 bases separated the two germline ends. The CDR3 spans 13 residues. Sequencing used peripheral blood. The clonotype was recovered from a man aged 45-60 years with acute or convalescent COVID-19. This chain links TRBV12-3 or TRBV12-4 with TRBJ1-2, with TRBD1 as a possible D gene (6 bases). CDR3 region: CASRPGQYYGYTF. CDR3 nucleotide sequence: TGTGCCAGCAGACCCGGACAGTACTATGGCTACACCTTC.